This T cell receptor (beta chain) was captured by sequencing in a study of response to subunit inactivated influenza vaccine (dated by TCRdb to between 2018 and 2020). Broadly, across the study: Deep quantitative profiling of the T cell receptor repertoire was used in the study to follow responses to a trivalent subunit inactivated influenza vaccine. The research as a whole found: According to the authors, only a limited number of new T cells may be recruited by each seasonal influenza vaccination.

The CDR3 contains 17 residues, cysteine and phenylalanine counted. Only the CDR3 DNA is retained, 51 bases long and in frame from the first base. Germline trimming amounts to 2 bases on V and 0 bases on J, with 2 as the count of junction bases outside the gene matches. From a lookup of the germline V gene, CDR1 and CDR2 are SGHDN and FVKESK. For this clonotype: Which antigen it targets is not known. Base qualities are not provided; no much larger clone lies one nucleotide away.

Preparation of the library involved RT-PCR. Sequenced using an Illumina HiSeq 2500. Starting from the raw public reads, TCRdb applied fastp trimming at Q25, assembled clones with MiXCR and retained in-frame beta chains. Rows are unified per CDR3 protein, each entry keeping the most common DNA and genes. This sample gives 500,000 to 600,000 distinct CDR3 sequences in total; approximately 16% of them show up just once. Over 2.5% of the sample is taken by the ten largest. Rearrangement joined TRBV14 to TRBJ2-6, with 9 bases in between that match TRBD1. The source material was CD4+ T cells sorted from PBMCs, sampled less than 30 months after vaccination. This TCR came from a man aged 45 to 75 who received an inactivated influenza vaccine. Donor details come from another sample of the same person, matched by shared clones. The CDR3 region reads CASSQPTGGSGANVLTF. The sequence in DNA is TGTGCCAGCAGCCAACCGACAGGGGGCTCTGGGGCCAACGTCCTGACTTTC.